Listed below are T cell receptor beta chains from one sample, sequenced in a study of blood T cell repertoires in COVID-19. The assay was immunoSEQ multiplex PCR, and TCRdb's table has in-frame clones only and misses some. Of about 170,000 clones in the sample, 92% were seen once. Sequenced: peripheral blood. These receptors were collected from a man aged 30-40 years with COVID-19, enrolled during active disease. CDR3s include the opening cysteine and the closing phenylalanine or tryptophan. A D gene is named only where the DNA matches it firmly. Clone size is given for some rows only: seen once, a few or many times, or a class if the clone is expanded.

J gene: TRBJ2-1; clone size: .; D gene: TRBD2; V gene: TRBV6-4; CDR3 DNA: TGTGCCAGCAGGGCCGGGACTATTTACGGTGAGCAGTTCTTC; CDR3 protein: CASRAGTIYGEQFF
J gene: TRBJ1-2; clone size: .; D gene: .; V gene: TRBV5-1; CDR3 DNA: TGCGCCAGCAGCTTGGCAGGATGGCAGAACTATGGCTACACCTTC; CDR3 protein: CASSLAGWQNYGYTF
J gene: TRBJ2-3; clone size: .; D gene: TRBD2; V gene: TRBV15; CDR3 DNA: TGTGCCACCAGCAGAGATAGCGGGGGAGCAACAGATACGCAGTATTTT; CDR3 protein: CATSRDSGGATDTQYF
J gene: TRBJ1-1; clone size: .; D gene: .; V gene: TRBV6-4; CDR3 DNA: TGTGCCAGCAGTGACTCACCGGGGAACACTGAAGCTTTCTTT; CDR3 protein: CASSDSPGNTEAFF
J gene: TRBJ2-3; clone size: once; D gene: TRBD2; V gene: TRBV5-1; CDR3 DNA: TGCGCCAGCAGCTTGGCCGTTAGCGGGGGCACAGATACGCAGTATTTT; CDR3 protein: CASSLAVSGGTDTQYF
J gene: TRBJ1-2; clone size: once; D gene: .; V gene: TRBV2; CDR3 DNA: TGTGCCAGCAGTGAGACAGCTTATGGCTACACCTTC; CDR3 protein: CASSETAYGYTF
J gene: TRBJ1-5; clone size: once; D gene: .; V gene: TRBV6-4; CDR3 DNA: TGTGCCAGCAGTTCAGGGCCCAGTGGGCCCCAGCATTTT; CDR3 protein: CASSSGPSGPQHF
J gene: TRBJ1-3; clone size: .; D gene: .; V gene: TRBV5-1; CDR3 DNA: TGCGCCAGCAGCCAGATCGGGGGGATCTCTGGAAACACCATATATTTT; CDR3 protein: CASSQIGGISGNTIYF
J gene: TRBJ2-2; clone size: .; D gene: .; V gene: TRBV27; CDR3 DNA: TGTGCCAGCAGTCCCTTTTACACCGGGGAGCTGTTTTTT; CDR3 protein: CASSPFYTGELFF
J gene: TRBJ1-4; clone size: once; D gene: TRBD1; V gene: TRBV5-6; CDR3 DNA: TGTGCCAGCAGCTCCGACAGGGGTTTGGGAAAACTGTTTTTT; CDR3 protein: CASSSDRGLGKLFF
J gene: TRBJ2-1; clone size: .; D gene: .; V gene: TRBV11-2; CDR3 DNA: TGTGCCAGCAGCTTAGAGGCCGGCGGGAATGAGCAGTTCTTC; CDR3 protein: CASSLEAGGNEQFF
J gene: TRBJ2-7; clone size: .; D gene: .; V gene: TRBV19; CDR3 DNA: TGTGCCAGTAGTGGGGACTGGAGCTCCTACGAGCAGTACTTC; CDR3 protein: CASSGDWSSYEQYF
J gene: TRBJ2-7; clone size: few; D gene: .; V gene: TRBV5-6; CDR3 DNA: TGTGCCAGCAGCTTGGAGGCTGGGGCGCCTTTTACCGAGCAGTACTTC; CDR3 protein: CASSLEAGAPFTEQYF
J gene: TRBJ2-7; clone size: .; D gene: TRBD1; V gene: TRBV28; CDR3 DNA: TGTGCCACCGACGACAGGGGCGACGAGCAGTACTTC; CDR3 protein: CATDDRGDEQYF
J gene: TRBJ1-3; clone size: .; D gene: TRBD1; V gene: TRBV7-9; CDR3 DNA: TGTGCCAGCAGCGGACAGGGGGGCTCGGAGACCATATATTTT; CDR3 protein: CASSGQGGSETIYF
J gene: TRBJ2-5; clone size: .; D gene: TRBD2; V gene: TRBV19; CDR3 DNA: TGTGCCAGTAGTATACGGGCCGGGACTAGCGGGACCATCCAAGAGACCCAGTACTTC; CDR3 protein: CASSIRAGTSGTIQETQYF
J gene: TRBJ2-2; clone size: .; D gene: .; V gene: TRBV3-1/TRBV3-2; CDR3 DNA: TGTGCCAGCAGCGGTCGGCGGTTGAACACCGGGGAGCTGTTTTTT; CDR3 protein: CASSGRRLNTGELFF
J gene: TRBJ1-5; clone size: .; D gene: .; V gene: TRBV19; CDR3 DNA: TGTGCCAGTAGTATTGCGCAGGGTGGGCAGCCCCAGCATTTT; CDR3 protein: CASSIAQGGQPQHF
J gene: TRBJ1-3; clone size: .; D gene: TRBD1; V gene: TRBV7-3; CDR3 DNA: TGTGCCAGCAGCCCCAGACAGGGCTCTGGAAACACCATATATTTT; CDR3 protein: CASSPRQGSGNTIYF
J gene: TRBJ2-5; clone size: .; D gene: .; V gene: TRBV12-3/TRBV12-4; CDR3 DNA: TGTGCCAGCAGCCGGGACTGGGGAGAGACCCAGTACTTC; CDR3 protein: CASSRDWGETQYF
J gene: TRBJ2-1; clone size: .; D gene: TRBD1; V gene: TRBV5-4; CDR3 DNA: TGTGCCAGCAGCTATACAGGGGATGAGCAGTTCTTC; CDR3 protein: CASSYTGDEQFF
J gene: TRBJ1-3; clone size: .; D gene: TRBD1; V gene: TRBV18; CDR3 DNA: TGTGCCAGCTCAGAGGACAGGGAGAGACTCTCTGGAAACACCATATATTTT; CDR3 protein: CASSEDRERLSGNTIYF
J gene: TRBJ2-7; clone size: .; D gene: TRBD1; V gene: TRBV5-4; CDR3 DNA: TGTGCCAGCAGCCGTACGGGACAGGGGAGCTACGAGCAGTACTTC; CDR3 protein: CASSRTGQGSYEQYF
J gene: TRBJ2-6; clone size: .; D gene: TRBD1; V gene: TRBV5-1; CDR3 DNA: TGCGCCAGCAGCTTATGGCTATCGTACAGGGGGCTTCGTGGGGCCAACGTCCTGACTTTC; CDR3 protein: CASSLWLSYRGLRGANVLTF
J gene: TRBJ2-5; clone size: .; D gene: TRBD1; V gene: TRBV29-1; CDR3 DNA: TGCAGCGCCGGACAGGGGACCGGGGAGACCCAGTACTTC; CDR3 protein: CSAGQGTGETQYF
J gene: TRBJ2-1; clone size: .; D gene: TRBD1; V gene: TRBV9; CDR3 DNA: TGTGCCAGCAGCTCCCCGGGACAGGGAGTTGATGAGCAGTTCTTC; CDR3 protein: CASSSPGQGVDEQFF
J gene: TRBJ2-3; clone size: .; D gene: TRBD2; V gene: TRBV28; CDR3 DNA: TGTGCCAGCACTACCTCTCGGCCTAGCGGTACAGATACGCAGTATTTT; CDR3 protein: CASTTSRPSGTDTQYF
J gene: TRBJ2-7; clone size: .; D gene: TRBD1; V gene: TRBV28; CDR3 DNA: TGTGCCAGCACCGGGACAGGTTACGAGCAGTACTTC; CDR3 protein: CASTGTGYEQYF
J gene: TRBJ2-1; clone size: once; D gene: TRBD1; V gene: TRBV10-3; CDR3 DNA: TGTGCCATCAGTGAGTCGGAAGGAAAACAGGGGGGAAACAATGAGCAGTTCTTC; CDR3 protein: CAISESEGKQGGNNEQFF
J gene: TRBJ1-5; clone size: .; D gene: TRBD1; V gene: TRBV19; CDR3 DNA: TGTGCCAGTAGTCCGCGACCAGGGGGCGGCAATCAGCCCCAGCATTTT; CDR3 protein: CASSPRPGGGNQPQHF
J gene: TRBJ2-7; clone size: .; D gene: .; V gene: TRBV27; CDR3 DNA: TGTGCCAGCAGTTCGCGAAGTGGGGGCGACGAGCAGTACTTC; CDR3 protein: CASSSRSGGDEQYF
J gene: TRBJ1-5; clone size: few; D gene: .; V gene: TRBV28; CDR3 DNA: TGTGCCAGCAGAATCGGGGGAGTCGATCAGCCCCAGCATTTT; CDR3 protein: CASRIGGVDQPQHF
J gene: TRBJ2-1; clone size: once; D gene: TRBD2; V gene: TRBV25-1; CDR3 DNA: TGTGCCAGCAGTGAATTGTGGGGAGGGAGGTACAATGAGCAGTTCTTC; CDR3 protein: CASSELWGGRYNEQFF
J gene: TRBJ2-7; clone size: .; D gene: .; V gene: TRBV11-3; CDR3 DNA: TGTGCCAGCAGCTTTTCTGGAGGGTACGAGCAGTACTTC; CDR3 protein: CASSFSGGYEQYF
J gene: TRBJ2-1; clone size: .; D gene: .; V gene: TRBV6-6; CDR3 DNA: TGTGCCAGCAGTTACTTAATCCCTACCGATGAGCAGTTCTTC; CDR3 protein: CASSYLIPTDEQFF
J gene: TRBJ1-5; clone size: .; D gene: .; V gene: TRBV27; CDR3 DNA: TGTGCCAGCAGTTTACGCGACGGACACGAACCCCAGCATTTT; CDR3 protein: CASSLRDGHEPQHF